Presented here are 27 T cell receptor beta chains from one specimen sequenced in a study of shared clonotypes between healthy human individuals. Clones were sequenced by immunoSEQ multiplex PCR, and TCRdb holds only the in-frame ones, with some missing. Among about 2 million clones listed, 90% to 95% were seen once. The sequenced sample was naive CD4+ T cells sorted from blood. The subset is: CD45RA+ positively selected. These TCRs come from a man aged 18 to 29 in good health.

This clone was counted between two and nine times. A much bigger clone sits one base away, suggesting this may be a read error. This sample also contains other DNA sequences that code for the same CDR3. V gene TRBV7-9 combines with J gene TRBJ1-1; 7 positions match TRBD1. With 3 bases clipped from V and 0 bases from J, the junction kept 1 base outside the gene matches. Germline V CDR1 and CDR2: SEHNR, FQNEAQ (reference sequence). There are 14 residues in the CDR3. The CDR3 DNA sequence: TGTGCCAGCAGCTTGGGACAGATGAACACTGAAGCTTTCTTT. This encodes CASSLGQMNTEAFF.

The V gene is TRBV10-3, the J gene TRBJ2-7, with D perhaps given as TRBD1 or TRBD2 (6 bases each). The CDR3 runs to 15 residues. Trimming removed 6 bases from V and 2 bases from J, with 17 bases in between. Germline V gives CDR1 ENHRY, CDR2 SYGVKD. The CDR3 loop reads CAIRGGSDRTYEQYF. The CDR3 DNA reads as TGTGCCATCAGGGGGGGATCCGACAGGACCTACGAGCAGTACTTC.

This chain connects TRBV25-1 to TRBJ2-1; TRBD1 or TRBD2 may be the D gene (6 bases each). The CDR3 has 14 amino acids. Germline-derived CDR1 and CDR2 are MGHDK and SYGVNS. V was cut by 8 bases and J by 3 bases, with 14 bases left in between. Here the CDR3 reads CASQGTGDYNEQFF. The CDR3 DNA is TGTGCCAGCCAGGGGACGGGGGACTACAATGAGCAGTTCTTC.

The chain's CDR3 is CASSLVDRTAPSYEQYF. CDR3 in DNA: TGTGCCAGCAGCTTAGTAGATCGGACAGCACCCTCCTACGAGCAGTACTTC. The gene calls are TRBV7-2 and TRBJ2-7; tentative D call: TRBD1 (6 bases). The CDR3 is made up of 17 amino acids. V shed 1 base and J shed 0 bases, with 16 bases lying between them. Germline V lookup: CDR1 SGHTA, CDR2 FQGNSA.

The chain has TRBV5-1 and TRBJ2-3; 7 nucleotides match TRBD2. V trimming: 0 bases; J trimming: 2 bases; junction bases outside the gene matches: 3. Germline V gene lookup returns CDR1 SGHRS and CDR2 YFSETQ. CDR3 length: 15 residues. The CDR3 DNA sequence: TGCGCCAGCAGCTTGGAGGGAGGGGTCACAGATACGCAGTATTTT. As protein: CASSLEGGVTDTQYF.

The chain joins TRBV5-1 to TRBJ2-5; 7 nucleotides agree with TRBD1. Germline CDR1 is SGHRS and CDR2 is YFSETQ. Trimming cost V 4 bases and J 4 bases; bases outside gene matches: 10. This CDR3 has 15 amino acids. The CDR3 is CASSRTRGKGETQYF. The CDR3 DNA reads TGCGCCAGCAGCCGAACCAGGGGGAAAGGAGAGACCCAGTACTTC.

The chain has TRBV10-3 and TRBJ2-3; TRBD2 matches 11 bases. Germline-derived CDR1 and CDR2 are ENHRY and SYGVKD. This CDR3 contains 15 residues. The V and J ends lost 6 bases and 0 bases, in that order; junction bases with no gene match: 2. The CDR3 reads CAIRTSGTSTDTQYF. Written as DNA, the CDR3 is TGTGCCATCAGGACTAGCGGGACTAGCACAGATACGCAGTATTTT.

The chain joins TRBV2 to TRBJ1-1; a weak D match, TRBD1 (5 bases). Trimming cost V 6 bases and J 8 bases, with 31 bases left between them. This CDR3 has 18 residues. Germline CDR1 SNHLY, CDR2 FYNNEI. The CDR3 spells CASRRTGTLKGHLGEAFF. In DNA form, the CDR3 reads TGTGCCAGCAGAAGGACCGGGACCCTGAAGGGGCACTTAGGGGAAGCTTTCTTT.

DNA of the CDR3: TGCGCCAGCAGCCGGACTAGCGGGGAGGGAGAGACCCAGTACTTC. Translating it yields CASSRTSGEGETQYF. The chain employs TRBV5-1 and TRBJ2-5; 12 nucleotides align to TRBD2. V lost 4 bases to trimming and J lost 4 bases; unmatched junction nucleotides: 5. CDR1 and CDR2 from the germline V gene are SGHRS and YFSETQ. This CDR3 spans 15 amino acids.

CDR3 loop: CASSQVVSSGRHEQYF. The CDR3 DNA is TGCGCCAGCAGCCAAGTCGTTTCTTCAGGGAGGCACGAGCAGTACTTC. The rearrangement uses TRBV4-1 and TRBJ2-7; weak D call: TRBD2 (6 bases). Trimming pared 1 base from V and 5 bases from J, leaving 18 bases between. Germline values: CDR1 MGHRA, CDR2 YSYEKL. CDR3 size: 16 residues.

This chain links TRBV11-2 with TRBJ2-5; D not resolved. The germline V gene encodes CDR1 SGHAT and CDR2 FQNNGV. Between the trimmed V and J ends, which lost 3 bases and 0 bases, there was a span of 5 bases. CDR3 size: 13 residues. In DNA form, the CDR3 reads TGTGCCAGCAGCTTTCGCTACCAAGAGACCCAGTACTTC. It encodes CASSFRYQETQYF.

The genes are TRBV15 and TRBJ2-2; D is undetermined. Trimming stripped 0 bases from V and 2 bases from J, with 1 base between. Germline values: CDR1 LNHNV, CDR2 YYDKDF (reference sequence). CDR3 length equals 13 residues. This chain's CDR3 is CATSRDNTGELFF. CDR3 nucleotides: TGTGCCACCAGCAGAGATAACACCGGGGAGCTGTTTTTT. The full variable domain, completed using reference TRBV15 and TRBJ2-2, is DAMVIQNPRYQVTQFGKPVTLSCSQTLNHNVMYWYQQKSSQAPKLLFHYYDKDFNNEADTPDNFQSRRPNTSFCFLDIRSPGLGDTAMYLCATSRDNTGELFFGEGSRLTVL.

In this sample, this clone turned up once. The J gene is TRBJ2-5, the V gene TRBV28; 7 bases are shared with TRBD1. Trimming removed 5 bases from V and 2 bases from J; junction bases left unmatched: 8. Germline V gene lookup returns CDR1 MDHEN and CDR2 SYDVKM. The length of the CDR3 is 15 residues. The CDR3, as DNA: TGTGCCAGCAGTCCAGGACAGGTCTGGCAAGAGACCCAGTACTTC. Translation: CASSPGQVWQETQYF. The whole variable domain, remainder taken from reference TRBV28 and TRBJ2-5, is DVKVTQSSRYLVKRTGEKVFLECVQDMDHENMFWYRQDPGLGLRLIYFSYDVKMKEKGDIPEGYSVSREKKERFSLILESASTNQTSMYLCASSPGQVWQETQYFGPGTRLLVL.

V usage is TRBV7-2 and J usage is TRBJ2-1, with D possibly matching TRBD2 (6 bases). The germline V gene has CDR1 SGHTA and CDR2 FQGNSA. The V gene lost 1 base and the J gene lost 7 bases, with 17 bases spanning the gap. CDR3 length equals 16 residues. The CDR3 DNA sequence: TGTGCCAGCAGCTTAGGATCCGGGGGATCTGAGAATGAGCAGTTCTTC. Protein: CASSLGSGGSENEQFF.

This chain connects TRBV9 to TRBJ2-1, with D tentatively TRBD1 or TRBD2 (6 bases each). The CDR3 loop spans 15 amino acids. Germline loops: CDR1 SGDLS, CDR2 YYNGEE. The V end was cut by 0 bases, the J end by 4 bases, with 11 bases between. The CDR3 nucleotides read TGTGCCAGCAGCGTAGCGGGGGACAAATACAATGAGCAGTTCTTC. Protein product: CASSVAGDKYNEQFF.

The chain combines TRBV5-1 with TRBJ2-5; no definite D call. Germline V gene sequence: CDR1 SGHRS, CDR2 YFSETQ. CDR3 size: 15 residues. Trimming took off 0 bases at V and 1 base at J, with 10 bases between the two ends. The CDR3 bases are TGCGCCAGCAGCTTGGATGGGCATACCCAAGAGACCCAGTACTTC. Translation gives CASSLDGHTQETQYF. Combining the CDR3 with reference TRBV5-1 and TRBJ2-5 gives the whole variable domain KAGVTQTPRYLIKTRGQQVTLSCSPISGHRSVSWYQQTPGQGLQFLFEYFSETQRNKGNFPGRFSGRQFSNSRSEMNVSTLELGDSALYLCASSLDGHTQETQYFGPGTRLLVL.

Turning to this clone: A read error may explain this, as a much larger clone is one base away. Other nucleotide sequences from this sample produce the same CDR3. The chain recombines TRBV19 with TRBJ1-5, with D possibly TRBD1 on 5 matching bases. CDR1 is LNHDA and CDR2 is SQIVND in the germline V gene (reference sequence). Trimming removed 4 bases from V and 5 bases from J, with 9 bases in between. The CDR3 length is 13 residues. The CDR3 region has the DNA TGTGCCAGTAGTAGGGACCTGGATCAGCCCCAGCATTTT. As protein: CASSRDLDQPQHF.

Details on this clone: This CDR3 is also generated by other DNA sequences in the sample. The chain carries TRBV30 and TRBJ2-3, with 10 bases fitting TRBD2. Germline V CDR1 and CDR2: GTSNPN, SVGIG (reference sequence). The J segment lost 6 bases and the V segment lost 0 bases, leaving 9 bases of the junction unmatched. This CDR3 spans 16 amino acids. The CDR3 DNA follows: TGTGCCTGGAGTGTACGAAGCGGGGGGGCAACTGATACGCAGTATTTT. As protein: CAWSVRSGGATDTQYF.

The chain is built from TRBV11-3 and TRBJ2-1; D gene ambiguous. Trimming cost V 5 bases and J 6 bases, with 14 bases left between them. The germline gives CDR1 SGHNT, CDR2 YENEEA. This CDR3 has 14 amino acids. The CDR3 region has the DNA TGTGCCAGCAGCCCCCTCCTTTACCCCAATGAGCAGTTCTTC. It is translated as CASSPLLYPNEQFF.

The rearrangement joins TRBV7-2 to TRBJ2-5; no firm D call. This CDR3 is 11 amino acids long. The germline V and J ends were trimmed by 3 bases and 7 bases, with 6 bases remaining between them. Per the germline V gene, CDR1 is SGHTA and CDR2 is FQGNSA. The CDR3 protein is CASSLTGTQYF. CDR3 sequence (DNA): TGTGCCAGCAGCTTGACGGGGACCCAGTACTTC.

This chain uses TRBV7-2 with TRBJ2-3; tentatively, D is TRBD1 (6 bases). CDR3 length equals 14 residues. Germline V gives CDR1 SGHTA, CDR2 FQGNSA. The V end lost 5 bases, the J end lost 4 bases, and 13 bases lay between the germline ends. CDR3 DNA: TGTGCCAGCAGCACCGACCCAGGGGCAGATACGCAGTATTTT. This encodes CASSTDPGADTQYF.

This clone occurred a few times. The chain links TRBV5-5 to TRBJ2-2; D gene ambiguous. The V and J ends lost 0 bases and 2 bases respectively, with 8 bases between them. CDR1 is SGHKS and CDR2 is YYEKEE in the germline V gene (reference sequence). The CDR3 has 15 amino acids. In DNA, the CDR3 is TGTGCCAGCAGCTTGGCCGTAATCAACACCGGGGAGCTGTTTTTT. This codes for CASSLAVINTGELFF.

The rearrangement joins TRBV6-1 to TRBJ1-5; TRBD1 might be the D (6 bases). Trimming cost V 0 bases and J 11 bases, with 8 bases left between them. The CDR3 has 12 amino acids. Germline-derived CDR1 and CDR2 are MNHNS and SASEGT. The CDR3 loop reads CASSEAGHTQHF. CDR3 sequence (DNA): TGTGCCAGCAGTGAAGCGGGACATACCCAGCATTTT.

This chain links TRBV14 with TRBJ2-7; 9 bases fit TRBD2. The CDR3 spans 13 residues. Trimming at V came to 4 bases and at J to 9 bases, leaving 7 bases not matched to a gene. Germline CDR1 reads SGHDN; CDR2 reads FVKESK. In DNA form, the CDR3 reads TGTGCCAGCAGCCCCCTCATAGCGGGAGTGCAGTACTTC. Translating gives CASSPLIAGVQYF. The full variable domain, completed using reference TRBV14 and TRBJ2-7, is EAGVTQFPSHSVIEKGQTVTLRCDPISGHDNLYWYRRVMGKEIKFLLHFVKESKQDESGMPNNRFLAERTGGTYSTLKVQPAELEDSGVYFCASSPLIAGVQYFGPGTRLTVT.

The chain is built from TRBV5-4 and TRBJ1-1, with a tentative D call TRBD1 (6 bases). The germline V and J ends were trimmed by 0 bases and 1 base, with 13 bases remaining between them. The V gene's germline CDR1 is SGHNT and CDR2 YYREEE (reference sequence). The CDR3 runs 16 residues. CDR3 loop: CASSLVGGSRNTEAFF. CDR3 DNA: TGTGCCAGCAGCTTGGTGGGGGGCTCGAGGAACACTGAAGCTTTCTTT.

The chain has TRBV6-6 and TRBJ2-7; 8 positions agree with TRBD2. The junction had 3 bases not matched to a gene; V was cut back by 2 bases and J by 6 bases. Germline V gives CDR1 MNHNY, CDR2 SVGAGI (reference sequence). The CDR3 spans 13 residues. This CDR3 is CASSYIGTSEQYF. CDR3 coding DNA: TGTGCCAGCAGTTACATCGGGACTAGCGAGCAGTACTTC.

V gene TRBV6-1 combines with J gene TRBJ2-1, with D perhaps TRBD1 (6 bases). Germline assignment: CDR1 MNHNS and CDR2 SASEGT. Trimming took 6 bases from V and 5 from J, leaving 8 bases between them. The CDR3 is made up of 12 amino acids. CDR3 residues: CASRTGNNEQFF. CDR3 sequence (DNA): TGTGCCAGCAGAACAGGGAACAATGAGCAGTTCTTC.